This entry lists 25 T cell receptor beta chains sequenced from one sample in a study of blood T cell repertoires in COVID-19. Data came from immunoSEQ multiplex PCR; TCRdb stores just in-frame clones and leaves some out. The data contain about 130,000 clones, around 87% of them singletons. The sequenced material came from peripheral blood. The receptors come from a woman aged 55-69 years with acute or convalescent COVID-19.

V usage is TRBV4-1 and J usage is TRBJ2-7; 13 bases are a match to TRBD2. Germline CDR1 reads MGHRA; CDR2 reads YSYEKL. This CDR3 contains 17 residues. V lost 0 bases to trimming and J lost 6 bases; unmatched junction nucleotides: 8. In nucleotides, the CDR3 is TGCGCCAGCAGCCAAGATCAAGGGGGACTAGCGGGAAGCGAGCAGTACTTC. It translates to CASSQDQGGLAGSEQYF.

The J gene is TRBJ2-7, the V gene TRBV10-3; 7 bases match TRBD1. The CDR3 has 15 amino acids. Trimming cost V 3 bases and J 6 bases; bases outside gene matches: 11. CDR1 is ENHRY and CDR2 is SYGVKD in the germline V gene. In DNA, the CDR3 is TGTGCCATCAGTGAAGAGGGGGCAGTGAACGCCGAGCAGTACTTC. Its translation is CAISEEGAVNAEQYF.

The table lists this clone with many counts. This sequence joins TRBV28 and TRBJ1-1; 9 nucleotides line up with TRBD1. Germline CDR1 and CDR2: MDHEN and SYDVKM. This CDR3 has 19 amino acids. The V and J ends lost 3 bases and 3 bases, in that order; junction bases with no gene match: 17. The CDR3 bases are TGTGCCAGCAGTTTCTACCCTTGGTGGGGACAGGGAGGGTACACTGAAGCTTTCTTT. This sequence encodes CASSFYPWWGQGGYTEAFF.

This chain joins TRBV11-2 and TRBJ2-1, with D possibly TRBD1 on 7 matching bases. The germline V and J ends were trimmed by 3 bases and 7 bases, with 13 bases remaining between them. The germline V gene encodes CDR1 SGHAT and CDR2 FQNNGV. This CDR3 region has 14 residues. The CDR3 here is CASSLEGAGNEQFF. CDR3 in DNA: TGTGCCAGCAGCTTGGAGGGGGCTGGGAATGAGCAGTTCTTC.

The rearrangement joins TRBV28 to TRBJ2-5; TRBD2 aligns across 13 bases. J was trimmed by 5 bases and V by 2 bases; bases with no gene match: 5. The germline V gene has CDR1 MDHEN and CDR2 SYDVKM. The CDR3 covers 16 residues. The CDR3 is CASSLGLAGVGETQYF. CDR3 DNA sequence: TGTGCCAGCAGTTTAGGACTAGCGGGAGTTGGCGAGACCCAGTACTTC.

The rearrangement uses TRBV3-1 (or the pseudogene TRBV3-2) and TRBJ2-2; possibly TRBD2 for D (5 bases). From germline, CDR1 is LGHDT and CDR2 YNNKEL (reference sequence). V gave up 4 bases and J gave up 1 base, with 25 bases separating them. The CDR3 spans 20 residues. The CDR3 nucleotides are TGTGCCAGCAGCCCGCGCGTATACAGCGCCGAGGGTCGGAACACCGGGGAGCTGTTTTTT. Encoded protein: CASSPRVYSAEGRNTGELFF.

J is TRBJ1-1 and V is TRBV6-5; D unclear. From germline, CDR1 is MNHEY and CDR2 SVGAGI. V lost 0 bases and J 0 bases, leaving 8 bases between the germline ends. The CDR3 loop spans 15 amino acids. The CDR3 sequence: CASSYSSTVNTEAFF. DNA for the CDR3: TGTGCCAGCAGTTACTCGAGTACGGTGAACACTGAAGCTTTCTTT.

The chain is built from TRBV6-5 and TRBJ1-2; D is possibly TRBD1 (5 bases). CDR1 and CDR2 (germline): MNHEY, SVGAGI. The V and J ends lost 11 bases and 4 bases respectively, with 17 bases between them. This CDR3 spans 13 amino acids. The CDR3 spells CAARGVVGYGYTF. The DNA of the CDR3 is TGTGCCGCGCGGGGGGTTGTCGGCTATGGCTACACCTTC.

The V gene is TRBV7-8, the J gene TRBJ2-7; 11 bases line up with TRBD2. This CDR3 region has 14 residues. The junction had 9 bases not matched to a gene; V was cut back by 5 bases and J by 9 bases. CDR1 SGHVS and CDR2 FQNEAQ come from the germline V gene. CDR3 sequence (DNA): TGTGCCAGCAGCCCGACTAGCGGGATGCGAGTGCAGTACTTC. Protein sequence: CASSPTSGMRVQYF. Based on the CDR3 plus reference TRBV7-8 and TRBJ2-7, the full variable domain is GAGVSQSPRYKVAKRGQDVALRCDPISGHVSLFWYQQALGQGPEFLTYFQNEAQLDKSGLPSDRFFAERPEGSVSTLKIQRTQQEDSAVYLCASSPTSGMRVQYFGPGTRLTVT.

To note about this clone: At one end the junction does not follow the germline gene, possibly because of a read error. CDR3: CASSLGREFGSNEQFF. The DNA of the CDR3 is TGTGCCAGCAGTTTAGGTCGGGAGTTCGGGTCGAATGAGCAGTTCTTC. This sequence joins TRBV7-2 and TRBJ2-1, with D maybe TRBD2 (6 bases). CDR1 SGHTA and CDR2 FQGNSA come from the germline V gene. This CDR3 comprises 16 residues. Based on the CDR3 plus reference TRBV7-2 and TRBJ2-1, the full variable domain is GAGVSQSPSNKVTEKGKDVELRCDPISGHTALYWYRQSLGQGLEFLIYFQGNSAPDKSGLPSDRFSAERTGGSVSTLTIQRTQQEDSAVYLCASSLGREFGSNEQFFGPGTRLTVL.

This chain uses TRBV27 with TRBJ1-6; D uncertain. The germline CDR1 and CDR2 sequences are MNHEY and SMNVEV (reference sequence). This CDR3 has 13 amino acids. V lost 8 bases, J lost 4 bases, and 9 bases lay in between. This chain's CDR3 is CASGIQYNSPLHF. CDR3 coding DNA: TGTGCCAGCGGTATACAATATAATTCACCCCTCCACTTT.

The genes are TRBV6-5 and TRBJ2-7; 9 bases agree with TRBD2. V shed 5 bases, J shed 7 bases, and the junction held 6 bases outside the gene matches. The CDR3 contains 13 residues. Germline lookup yields CDR1 MNHEY and CDR2 SVGAGI. CDR3 nucleotides: TGTGCCAGCAGTCCTAGCGGGGCGGGGGAGCAGTACGTC. It codes for CASSPSGAGEQYV.

CDR3 protein: CASSLSGANTEAFF. CDR3 sequence (DNA): TGTGCCAGCAGCTTAAGTGGGGCCAACACTGAAGCTTTCTTT. The chain couples TRBV7-9 to TRBJ1-1, with D possibly being TRBD1 (5 bases). From germline, CDR1 is SEHNR and CDR2 FQNEAQ (reference sequence). The CDR3 has 14 amino acids. Trimming stripped 2 bases from V and 2 bases from J, with 9 bases between.

This chain links TRBV3-1 (or the pseudogene TRBV3-2) with TRBJ1-2; TRBD1 agrees at 10 bases. CDR1 is LGHDT and CDR2 is YNNKEL in the germline V gene (reference sequence). V lost 1 base, J lost 3 bases, and 5 bases stayed unmatched. The CDR3 contains 16 residues. The CDR3 protein is CASSQVPGTGDYGYTF. Written as DNA, the CDR3 is TGTGCCAGCAGCCAAGTACCCGGGACAGGGGACTATGGCTACACCTTC.

The J gene is TRBJ2-1, the V gene TRBV10-3; 8 bases map to TRBD2. V was pared by 2 bases and J by 6 bases, with 3 bases of the junction left unmatched. Germline lookup yields CDR1 ENHRY and CDR2 SYGVKD. CDR3 length: 14 amino acids. CDR3 in DNA: TGTGCCATCAGTGAGGCAACTAGCGGCAATGAGCAGTTCTTC. It encodes CAISEATSGNEQFF.

CDR3 protein: CASSLAVRGETQYF. The CDR3 DNA is TGCGCCAGCAGCTTGGCGGTGAGAGGGGAGACCCAGTACTTC. This sequence joins TRBV5-1 and TRBJ2-5, with D perhaps matching TRBD2 (5 bases). Trimming stripped 0 bases from V and 5 bases from J, with 11 bases between. This CDR3 has 14 amino acids. From germline, CDR1 is SGHRS and CDR2 YFSETQ.

This chain uses TRBV30 with TRBJ1-1; 10 bases are shared with TRBD1. The V and J ends lost 1 base and 3 bases, in that order; junction bases with no gene match: 2. The CDR3 length is 14 residues. Germline CDR1 GTSNPN, CDR2 SVGIG (reference sequence). The CDR3 loop is CAWSGGTGDTEAFF. The CDR3 nucleotides are TGTGCCTGGAGTGGAGGGACAGGGGACACTGAAGCTTTCTTT.

J is TRBJ1-6 and V is TRBV12-3 or TRBV12-4; D remains unclear. CDR3 size: 13 residues. Trimming removed 4 bases from V and 14 bases from J, with 15 bases in between. As DNA, the CDR3 is TGTGCCAGCAGTTCAAAGGAACTATTCTCCCTCCACTTT. Translated, it gives CASSSKELFSLHF.

This clone was seen just once. The chain joins TRBV6-6 to TRBJ1-2; 8 bases match TRBD1. The germline V gene has CDR1 MNHNY and CDR2 SVGAGI (reference sequence). This CDR3 region has 14 residues. V lost 7 bases and J lost 11; bases outside the gene matches: 15. The CDR3 sequence is CASTLGQGTFGYTF. The CDR3 DNA reads as TGTGCCAGCACTCTTGGACAGGGCACCTTCGGGTACACCTTC.

This rearrangement joins TRBV7-9 to TRBJ2-7; TRBD1 might be the D (6 bases). The V gene lost 0 bases and the J gene lost 11 bases, with 20 bases spanning the gap. The CDR3 consists of 15 residues. CDR1 SEHNR and CDR2 FQNEAQ come from the germline V gene (reference sequence). The CDR3 DNA reads as TGTGCCAGCAGCTTAGCCGGCGGGCAGGGGCCCAGGGAGTACTTC. This translates into CASSLAGGQGPREYF.

The rearrangement joins TRBV12-3 or TRBV12-4 to TRBJ1-1; D remains ambiguous. Trimming took 6 bases from V and 7 from J, leaving 15 bases between them. CDR3 length equals 13 residues. The CDR3 DNA reads TGTGCCAGCAGCCAGATTGGGGAGATTGAAGCTTTCTTT. This gives the protein CASSQIGEIEAFF.

This chain uses TRBV24-1 with TRBJ1-1; D unresolved. V was clipped by 9 bases and J by 4 bases, with 20 bases between them. The germline gives CDR1 KGHDR, CDR2 SFDVKD. The CDR3 contains 15 residues. The CDR3: CATAPGIGLSTEAFF. As DNA, the CDR3 is TGTGCCACCGCCCCCGGTATCGGACTCAGCACTGAAGCTTTCTTT.

V is TRBV6-5 and J is TRBJ2-5; D uncertain. Germline assignment: CDR1 MNHEY and CDR2 SVGAGI. This CDR3 has 13 residues. V lost 3 bases and J 5 bases, leaving 10 bases between the germline ends. CDR3 region: CASSYSPRETQYF. The CDR3 nucleotides read TGTGCCAGCAGTTATTCCCCCCGGGAGACCCAGTACTTC.

This clone was detected only once. The chain carries TRBV19 and TRBJ1-6; TRBD1 agrees at 7 bases. The CDR3 totals 14 residues. Germline CDR1 and CDR2: LNHDA and SQIVND (reference sequence). V lost 4 bases to trimming and J lost 7 bases; unmatched junction nucleotides: 4. The CDR3 DNA reads as TGTGCCAGTAGTAGGGACAGCCGAAATTCACCCCTCCACTTT. Translation: CASSRDSRNSPLHF.

The chain employs TRBV19 and TRBJ2-1; TRBD2 agrees at 14 bases. This CDR3 comprises 18 residues. The germline CDR1 and CDR2 sequences are LNHDA and SQIVND (reference sequence). V shed 4 bases, J shed 0 bases, and the junction held 5 bases outside the gene matches. DNA of the CDR3: TGTGCCAGTAGTAGGGGACTAGCGGGAGCCCGCTCCTACAATGAGCAGTTCTTC. The encoded protein is CASSRGLAGARSYNEQFF.